The 15 T cell receptor beta chains reported below all come from one sample, sequenced in a study of control samples from healthy donors and cancer patients. Sequenced by immunoSEQ multiplex PCR; TCRdb stores in-frame clones only, minus some. This table holds thousands of clones, approximately 80% found once. The sequencing input was formalin-fixed, paraffin-embedded tissue. These receptors all come from a male donor with melanoma.

The V call is TRBV7-9, the J call TRBJ1-2; D is perhaps TRBD1 (5 bases). Per germline, CDR1 SEHNR and CDR2 FQNEAQ (reference sequence). Trimming took 0 bases from V and 14 from J, leaving 16 bases between them. The CDR3 sequence is 13 residues long. The CDR3 loop is CASSLAGRGGLTF. CDR3 in DNA: TGTGCCAGCAGCTTAGCGGGAAGGGGCGGACTAACCTTC.

The chain joins TRBV2 to TRBJ1-1; a possible D gene is TRBD1 (6 bases). The germline gives CDR1 SNHLY, CDR2 FYNNEI. Trimming removed 5 bases from V and 6 bases from J, with 13 bases in between. CDR3 size: 13 residues. The CDR3 coding sequence is TGTGCCAGCAGTTTCTCCAGGGGCGCTGAAGCTTTCTTT. The encoded protein is CASSFSRGAEAFF.

The rearrangement joins TRBV9 to TRBJ2-3, with D tentatively TRBD1 or TRBD2 (5 bases each). This CDR3 is built from 13 residues. V lost 4 bases and J lost 4, with 10 bases in between. CDR1 and CDR2 (germline): SGDLS, YYNGEE. In DNA, the CDR3 is TGTGCCAGCAGCCGGGACCGGGCAGATACGCAGTATTTT. It specifies CASSRDRADTQYF.

The J gene is TRBJ2-1, the V gene TRBV6-6; 8 positions match TRBD1. Germline CDR1 and CDR2: MNHNY and SVGAGI (reference sequence). The CDR3 loop spans 12 amino acids. Unmatched junction bases numbered 3, after V lost 6 bases and J lost 8 bases. The CDR3 region is CASRYRGDEQFF. As DNA, the CDR3 is TGTGCCAGCAGGTACAGGGGGGATGAGCAGTTCTTC.

The CDR3 here is CASSLRPDNEQFF. DNA for the CDR3: TGTGCCAGCAGCTTAAGGCCTGACAATGAGCAGTTCTTC. The chain couples TRBV7-3 to TRBJ2-1; D not resolved. The V gene lost 1 base and the J gene lost 5 bases, with 6 bases spanning the gap. Looked up from germline, CDR1 is SGHTA and CDR2 is FQGTGA. This CDR3 contains 13 residues.

The chain recombines TRBV18 with TRBJ1-5; 7 nucleotides line up with TRBD1. This CDR3 contains 14 residues. Germline lookup yields CDR1 KGHSH and CDR2 LQKENI. Trimming at V came to 4 bases and at J to 7 bases, leaving 7 bases not matched to a gene. CDR3 sequence: CASSRDRDQQPQHF. The DNA of the CDR3 is TGTGCCAGCTCACGTGACAGGGATCAACAGCCCCAGCATTTT.

This chain joins TRBV27 and TRBJ2-1; a weak D match, TRBD2 (6 bases). V lost 5 bases and J lost 6, with 20 bases in between. The CDR3 contains 16 residues. Germline assignment: CDR1 MNHEY and CDR2 SMNVEV (reference sequence). The CDR3 DNA reads as TGTGCCAGCAGTCTGAAGGGAGGTCGGACTTTCAATGAGCAGTTCTTC. Translating it yields CASSLKGGRTFNEQFF.

The chain joins TRBV11-2 to TRBJ1-1; D is perhaps TRBD1 (5 bases). Germline values: CDR1 SGHAT, CDR2 FQNNGV. This CDR3 is built from 14 residues. V shed 5 bases and J shed 9 bases, with 19 bases lying between them. The CDR3 loop reads CASSSVGTIPQAFF. As DNA, the CDR3 is TGTGCCAGCAGCAGCGTAGGGACGATCCCCCAAGCTTTCTTT. Full variable domain (outside the CDR3, taken from reference TRBV11-2 and TRBJ1-1): EAGVAQSPRYKIIEKRQSVAFWCNPISGHATLYWYQQILGQGPKLLIQFQNNGVVDDSQLPKDRFSAERLKGVDSTLKIQPAKLEDSAVYLCASSSVGTIPQAFFGQGTRLTVV.

The genes are TRBV6-1 and TRBJ1-5; TRBD1 agrees at 8 bases. The V gene's germline CDR1 is MNHNS and CDR2 SASEGT. V gave up 3 bases and J gave up 1 base; unmatched junction bases: 5. The CDR3 contains 16 residues. The CDR3 here is CASSERRGQSNQPQHF. DNA for the CDR3: TGTGCCAGCAGTGAGCGCAGGGGGCAGAGCAATCAGCCCCAGCATTTT.

This clone was picked up one time. The V and J genes are TRBV5-1 and TRBJ1-6, with D perhaps TRBD1 (6 bases). V was shortened by 0 bases and J by 2 bases, with 12 bases between the two germline ends. The length of the CDR3 is 17 residues. Germline values: CDR1 SGHRS, CDR2 YFSETQ. The CDR3 here is CASSLGGGRTYNSPLHF. The CDR3 DNA reads TGCGCCAGCAGCTTGGGCGGGGGGCGTACCTATAATTCACCCCTCCACTTT.

The rearrangement joins TRBV3-1 (or the pseudogene TRBV3-2) to TRBJ2-1; a weak D match, TRBD1 (5 bases). Germline assignment: CDR1 LGHDT and CDR2 YNNKEL (reference sequence). Trimming cost V 3 bases and J 3 bases, with 12 bases left between them. CDR3 length equals 15 residues. The CDR3 protein is CASSHDKGIYNEQFF. Here the CDR3 DNA reads TGTGCCAGCAGCCACGACAAGGGGATCTACAATGAGCAGTTCTTC.

The sample holds one count of this clone. The chain is built from TRBV5-5 and TRBJ2-7; D remains unclear. This CDR3 comprises 15 residues. Germline values: CDR1 SGHKS, CDR2 YYEKEE (reference sequence). V lost 0 bases and J lost 2, with 12 bases in between. CDR3 coding DNA: TGTGCCAGCAGCTTGGGCATCGACTTGACCTACGAGCAGTACGTC. Protein: CASSLGIDLTYEQYV.

The chain joins TRBV12-3 or TRBV12-4 to TRBJ1-2, with D hard to call. V lost 5 bases and J 8 bases, leaving 15 bases between the germline ends. CDR3 length equals 13 residues. The CDR3 is CASSPLYRSGYTF. CDR3 DNA sequence: TGTGCCAGCAGTCCCCTGTACCGCAGCGGCTACACCTTC.

This clone has a handful of counts. This chain joins TRBV6-2 or TRBV6-3 and TRBJ1-5; no reliable D call. This CDR3 is built from 15 residues. The germline V gene has CDR1 MNHEY and CDR2 SVGEGT. Trimming stripped 7 bases from V and 0 bases from J, with 13 bases between. Written as DNA, the CDR3 is TGTGCCAGCAACCCTCCGGGAAATAGCAATCAGCCCCAGCATTTT. It yields the protein CASNPPGNSNQPQHF.

V and J are TRBV20-1 and TRBJ2-1; D is perhaps TRBD2 (5 bases). Germline lookup yields CDR1 DFQATT and CDR2 SNEGSKA (reference sequence). This CDR3 is 11 amino acids long. V gave up 5 bases and J gave up 6 bases, with 8 bases separating them. CDR3 nucleotide sequence: TGCAGTGCTGTGGACTTCAATGAGCAGTTCTTC. Translated, it gives CSAVDFNEQFF.